The text below deals with one T cell receptor beta chain. Source study methods: From reference gene primer amplification, estimates of nucleated cell counts were derived. Sequenced by immunoSEQ multiplex PCR; TCRdb stores in-frame clones only, minus some. From that table come the V and J calls and clone size; the DNA was used to work out D and trimming. Of approximately 97,000 clones listed, roughly nine tenths are singletons. CDR1 is KGHSH and CDR2 is LQKENI in the germline V gene. The V gene end was trimmed by 5 bases and the J gene end by 9 bases; junction bases not matched to a gene: 12. This CDR3 comprises 15 residues. These data originate in a study of blood T cell repertoires in COVID-19. The wider study: Samples taken during acute and convalescent COVID-19 were collected in the United States, Italy and Spain. PBMCs, B-cell-depleted T cells, or T cells were the source of the cDNA or gDNA that made up the material.

This receptor was obtained from a man aged 45 to 65 with active COVID-19. The chain couples TRBV18 to TRBJ2-1; 8 bases line up with TRBD2. Sequences were obtained from peripheral blood. CDR3 residues: CASSTYSGESGEQFF. Written as DNA, the CDR3 is TGTGCCAGCTCAACCTATAGCGGGGAAAGCGGTGAGCAGTTCTTC.